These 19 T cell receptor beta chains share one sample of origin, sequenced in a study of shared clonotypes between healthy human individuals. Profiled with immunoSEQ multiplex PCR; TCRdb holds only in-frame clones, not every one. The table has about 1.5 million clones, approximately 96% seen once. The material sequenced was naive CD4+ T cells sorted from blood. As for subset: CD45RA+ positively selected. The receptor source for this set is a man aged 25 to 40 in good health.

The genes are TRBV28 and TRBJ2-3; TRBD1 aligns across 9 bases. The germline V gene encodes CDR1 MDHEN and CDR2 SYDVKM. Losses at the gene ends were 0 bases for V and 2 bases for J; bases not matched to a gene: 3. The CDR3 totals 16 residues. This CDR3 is CASSLWGQGSTDTQYF. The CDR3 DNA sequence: TGTGCCAGCAGTTTATGGGGACAGGGTTCCACAGATACGCAGTATTTT.

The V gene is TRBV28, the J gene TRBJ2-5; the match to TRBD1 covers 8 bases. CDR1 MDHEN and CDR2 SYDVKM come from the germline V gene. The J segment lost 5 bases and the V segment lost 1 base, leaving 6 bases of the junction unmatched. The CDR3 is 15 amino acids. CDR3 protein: CASSLLAGGAETQYF. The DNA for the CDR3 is TGTGCCAGCAGTTTATTGGCAGGGGGCGCGGAGACCCAGTACTTC. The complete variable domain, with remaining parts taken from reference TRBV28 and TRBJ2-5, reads DVKVTQSSRYLVKRTGEKVFLECVQDMDHENMFWYRQDPGLGLRLIYFSYDVKMKEKGDIPEGYSVSREKKERFSLILESASTNQTSMYLCASSLLAGGAETQYFGPGTRLLVL.

CDR3 amino acids: CASNRLAGLYEQYF. The CDR3 DNA reads TGTGCCAGCAATAGACTAGCGGGCCTCTACGAGCAGTACTTC. This rearrangement joins TRBV6-5 to TRBJ2-7; 10 positions match TRBD2. The length of the CDR3 is 14 residues. In germline, CDR1 is MNHEY, CDR2 SVGAGI. V shed 7 bases, J shed 3 bases, and the junction held 6 bases outside the gene matches.

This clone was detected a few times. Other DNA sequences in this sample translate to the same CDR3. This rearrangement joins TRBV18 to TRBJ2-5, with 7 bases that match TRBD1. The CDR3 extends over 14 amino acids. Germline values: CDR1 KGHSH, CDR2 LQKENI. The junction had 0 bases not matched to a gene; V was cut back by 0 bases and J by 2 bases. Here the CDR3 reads CASSPPGQQETQYF. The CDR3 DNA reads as TGTGCCAGCTCACCACCGGGACAGCAAGAGACCCAGTACTTC.

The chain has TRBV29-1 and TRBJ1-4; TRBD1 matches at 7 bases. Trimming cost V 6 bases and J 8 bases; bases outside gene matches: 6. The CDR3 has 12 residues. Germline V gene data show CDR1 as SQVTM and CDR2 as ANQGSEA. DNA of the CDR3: TGCAGCGTCCGGAGACAGGGCGAAAAACTGTTTTTT. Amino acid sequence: CSVRRQGEKLFF.

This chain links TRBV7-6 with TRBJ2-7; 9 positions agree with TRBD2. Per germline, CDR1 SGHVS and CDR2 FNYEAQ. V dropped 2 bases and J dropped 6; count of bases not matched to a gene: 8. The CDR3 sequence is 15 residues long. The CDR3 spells CASSLIAGVSGEQYF. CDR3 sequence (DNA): TGTGCCAGCAGCTTAATAGCGGGAGTATCCGGCGAGCAGTACTTC.

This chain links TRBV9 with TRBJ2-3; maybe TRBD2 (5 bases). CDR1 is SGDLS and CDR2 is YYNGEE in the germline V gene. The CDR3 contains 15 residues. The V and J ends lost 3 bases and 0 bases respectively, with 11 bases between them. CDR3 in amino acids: CASSDPGLSTDTQYF. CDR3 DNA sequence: TGTGCCAGCAGCGACCCTGGACTGAGCACAGATACGCAGTATTTT.

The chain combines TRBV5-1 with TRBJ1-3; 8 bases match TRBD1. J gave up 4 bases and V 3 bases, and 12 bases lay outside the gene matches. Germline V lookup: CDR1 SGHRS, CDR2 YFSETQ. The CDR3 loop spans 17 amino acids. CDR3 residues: CASSWRWTGTGGNTIYF. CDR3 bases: TGCGCCAGCAGCTGGAGGTGGACCGGGACAGGCGGAAACACCATATATTTT. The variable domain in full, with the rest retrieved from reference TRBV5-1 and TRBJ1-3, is KAGVTQTPRYLIKTRGQQVTLSCSPISGHRSVSWYQQTPGQGLQFLFEYFSETQRNKGNFPGRFSGRQFSNSRSEMNVSTLELGDSALYLCASSWRWTGTGGNTIYFGEGSWLTVV.

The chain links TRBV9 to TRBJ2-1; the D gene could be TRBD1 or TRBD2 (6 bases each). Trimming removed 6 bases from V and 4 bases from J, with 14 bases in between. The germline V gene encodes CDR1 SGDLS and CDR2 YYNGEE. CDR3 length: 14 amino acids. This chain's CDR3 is CASTGGGWYNEQFF. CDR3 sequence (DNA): TGTGCCAGCACCGGAGGGGGGTGGTACAATGAGCAGTTCTTC.

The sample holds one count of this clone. The DNA for the CDR3 is TGTGCCAGCAGCTTCGGTCCAGGGGCTTATTGGATGGAGCAGTACTTC. Its protein is CASSFGPGAYWMEQYF. The J gene is TRBJ2-7, the V gene TRBV5-4; the D gene is possibly TRBD1 (6 bases). The CDR3 sequence is 16 residues long. The V end was cut by 2 bases, the J end by 7 bases, with 22 bases between. The germline V gene encodes CDR1 SGHNT and CDR2 YYREEE (reference sequence). The full variable domain, with the rest looked up from reference TRBV5-4 and TRBJ2-7, is ETGVTQSPTHLIKTRGQQVTLRCSSQSGHNTVSWYQQALGQGPQFIFQYYREEENGRGNFPPRFSGLQFPNYSSELNVNALELDDSALYLCASSFGPGAYWMEQYFGPGTRLTVT.

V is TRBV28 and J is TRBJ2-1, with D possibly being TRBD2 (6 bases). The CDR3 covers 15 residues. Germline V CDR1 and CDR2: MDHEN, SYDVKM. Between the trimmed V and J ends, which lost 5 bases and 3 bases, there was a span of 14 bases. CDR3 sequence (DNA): TGTGCCAGCAGTCTAAGAGGACTATTCTACAATGAGCAGTTCTTC. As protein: CASSLRGLFYNEQFF.

This CDR3 is CASSERQGRVSYNEQFF. In DNA form, the CDR3 reads TGTGCCAGCTCAGAGAGACAGGGGAGGGTGTCCTACAATGAGCAGTTCTTC. The chain links TRBV18 to TRBJ2-1; D may be TRBD1 (8 bases). Germline V gives CDR1 KGHSH, CDR2 LQKENI. The CDR3 extends over 17 amino acids. The V gene lost 5 bases and the J gene lost 1 base, with 18 bases spanning the gap. The full variable domain, completed using reference TRBV18 and TRBJ2-1, is NAGVMQNPRHLVRRRGQEARLRCSPMKGHSHVYWYRQLPEEGLKFMVYLQKENIIDESGMPKERFSAEFPKEGPSILRIQQVVRGDSAAYFCASSERQGRVSYNEQFFGPGTRLTVL.

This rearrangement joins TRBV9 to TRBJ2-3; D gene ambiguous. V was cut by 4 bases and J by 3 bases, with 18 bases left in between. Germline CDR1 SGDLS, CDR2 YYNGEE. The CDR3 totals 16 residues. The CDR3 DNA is TGTGCCAGCAGCCCCCGGGTGGGAAGTGTGACAGATACGCAGTATTTT. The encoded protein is CASSPRVGSVTDTQYF.

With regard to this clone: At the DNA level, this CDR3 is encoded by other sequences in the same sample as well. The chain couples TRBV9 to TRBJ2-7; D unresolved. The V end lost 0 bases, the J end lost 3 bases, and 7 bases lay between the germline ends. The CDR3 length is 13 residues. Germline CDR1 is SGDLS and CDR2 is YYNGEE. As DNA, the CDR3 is TGTGCCAGCAGCGTAGGGCCGCTCTACGAGCAGTACTTC. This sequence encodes CASSVGPLYEQYF.

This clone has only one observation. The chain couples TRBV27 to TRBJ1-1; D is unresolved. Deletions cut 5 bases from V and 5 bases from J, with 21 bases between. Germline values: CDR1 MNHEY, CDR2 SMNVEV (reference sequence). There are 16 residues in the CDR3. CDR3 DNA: TGTGCCAGCAGTCCCCCTCAGGACGTGTGGAGTACTGAAGCTTTCTTT. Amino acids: CASSPPQDVWSTEAFF.

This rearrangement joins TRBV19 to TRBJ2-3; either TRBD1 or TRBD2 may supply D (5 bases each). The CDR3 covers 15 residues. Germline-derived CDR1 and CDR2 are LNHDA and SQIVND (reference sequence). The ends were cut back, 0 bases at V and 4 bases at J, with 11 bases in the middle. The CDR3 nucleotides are TGTGCCAGTAGTATAGATGGGGGTTTGGCAGATACGCAGTATTTT. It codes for CASSIDGGLADTQYF. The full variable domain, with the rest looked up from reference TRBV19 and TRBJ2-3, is DGGITQSPKYLFRKEGQNVTLSCEQNLNHDAMYWYRQDPGQGLRLIYYSQIVNDFQKGDIAEGYSVSREKKESFPLTVTSAQKNPTAFYLCASSIDGGLADTQYFGPGTRLTVL.

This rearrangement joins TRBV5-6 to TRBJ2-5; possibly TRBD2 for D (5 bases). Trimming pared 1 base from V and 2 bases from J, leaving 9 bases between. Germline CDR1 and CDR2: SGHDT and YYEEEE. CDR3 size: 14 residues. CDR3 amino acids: CASSLQGGQETQYF. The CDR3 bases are TGTGCCAGCAGCTTGCAAGGAGGACAAGAGACCCAGTACTTC. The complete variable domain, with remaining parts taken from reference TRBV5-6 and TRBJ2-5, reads DAGVTQSPTHLIKTRGQQVTLRCSPKSGHDTVSWYQQALGQGPQFIFQYYEEEERQRGNFPDRFSGHQFPNYSSELNVNALLLGDSALYLCASSLQGGQETQYFGPGTRLLVL.

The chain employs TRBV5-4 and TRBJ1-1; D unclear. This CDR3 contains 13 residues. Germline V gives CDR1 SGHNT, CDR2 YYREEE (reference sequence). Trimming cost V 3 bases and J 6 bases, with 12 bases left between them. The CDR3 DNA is TGTGCCAGCAGCTATGGATATACTGCTGAAGCTTTCTTT. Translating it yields CASSYGYTAEAFF.

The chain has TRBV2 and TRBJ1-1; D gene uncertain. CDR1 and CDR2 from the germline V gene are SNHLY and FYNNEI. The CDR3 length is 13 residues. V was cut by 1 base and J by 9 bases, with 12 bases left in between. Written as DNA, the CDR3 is TGTGCCAGCAGTGAAGGCAGCCTGACCCAAGCTTTCTTT. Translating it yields CASSEGSLTQAFF. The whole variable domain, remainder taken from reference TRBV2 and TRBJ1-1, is EPEVTQTPSHQVTQMGQEVILRCVPISNHLYFYWYRQILGQKVEFLVSFYNNEISEKSEIFDDQFSVERPDGSNFTLKIRSTKLEDSAMYFCASSEGSLTQAFFGQGTRLTVV.